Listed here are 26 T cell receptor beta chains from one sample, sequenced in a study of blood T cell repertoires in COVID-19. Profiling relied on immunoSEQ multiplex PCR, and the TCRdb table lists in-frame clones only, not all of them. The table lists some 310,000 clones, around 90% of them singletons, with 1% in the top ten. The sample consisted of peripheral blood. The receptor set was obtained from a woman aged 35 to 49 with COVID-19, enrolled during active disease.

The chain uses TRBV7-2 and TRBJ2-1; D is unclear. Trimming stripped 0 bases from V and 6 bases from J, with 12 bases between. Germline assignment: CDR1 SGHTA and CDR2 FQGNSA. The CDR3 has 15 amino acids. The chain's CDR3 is CASSLAVNAINEQFF. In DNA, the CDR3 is TGTGCCAGCAGCTTAGCGGTAAACGCTATCAATGAGCAGTTCTTC.

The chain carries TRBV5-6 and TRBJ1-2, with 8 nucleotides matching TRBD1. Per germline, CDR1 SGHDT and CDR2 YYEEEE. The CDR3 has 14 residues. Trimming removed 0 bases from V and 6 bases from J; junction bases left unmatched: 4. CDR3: CASSLVAGGNGYTF. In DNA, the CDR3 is TGTGCCAGCAGCTTGGTGGCAGGGGGCAATGGCTACACCTTC.

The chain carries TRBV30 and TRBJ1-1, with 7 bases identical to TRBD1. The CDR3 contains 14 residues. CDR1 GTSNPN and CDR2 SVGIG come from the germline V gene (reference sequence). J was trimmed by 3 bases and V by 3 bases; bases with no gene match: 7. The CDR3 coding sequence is TGTGCCTGGAGCCGTAGACAGGGTGACACTGAAGCTTTCTTT. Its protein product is CAWSRRQGDTEAFF.

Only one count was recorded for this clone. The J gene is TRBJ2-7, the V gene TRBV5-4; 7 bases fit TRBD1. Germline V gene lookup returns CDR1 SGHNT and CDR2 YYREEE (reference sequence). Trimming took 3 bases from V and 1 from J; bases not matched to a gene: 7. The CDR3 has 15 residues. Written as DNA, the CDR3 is TGTGCCAGCAGCTCTGGACAGGTTAGATCCTACGAGCAGTACTTC. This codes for CASSSGQVRSYEQYF. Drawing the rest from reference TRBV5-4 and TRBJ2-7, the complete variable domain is ETGVTQSPTHLIKTRGQQVTLRCSSQSGHNTVSWYQQALGQGPQFIFQYYREEENGRGNFPPRFSGLQFPNYSSELNVNALELDDSALYLCASSSGQVRSYEQYFGPGTRLTVT.

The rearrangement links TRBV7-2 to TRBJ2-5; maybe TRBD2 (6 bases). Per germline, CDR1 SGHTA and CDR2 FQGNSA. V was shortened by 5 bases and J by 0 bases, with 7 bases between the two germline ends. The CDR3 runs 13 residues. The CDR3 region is CASSRTNQETQYF. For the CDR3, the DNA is TGTGCCAGCAGCCGGACTAACCAAGAGACCCAGTACTTC.

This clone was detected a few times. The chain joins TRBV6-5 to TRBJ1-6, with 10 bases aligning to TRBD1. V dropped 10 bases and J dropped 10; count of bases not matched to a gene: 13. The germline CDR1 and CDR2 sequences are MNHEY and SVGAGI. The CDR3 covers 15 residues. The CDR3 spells CATSREGTGESPLHF. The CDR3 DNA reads TGTGCCACCTCCCGGGAGGGGACAGGGGAATCACCCCTCCACTTT.

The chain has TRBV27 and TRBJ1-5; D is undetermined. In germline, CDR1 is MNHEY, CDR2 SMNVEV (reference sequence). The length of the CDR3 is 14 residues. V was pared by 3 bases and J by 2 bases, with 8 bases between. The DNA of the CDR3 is TGTGCCAGCAGTTTGAGGTGGGGCAATCAGCCCCAGCATTTT. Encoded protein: CASSLRWGNQPQHF.

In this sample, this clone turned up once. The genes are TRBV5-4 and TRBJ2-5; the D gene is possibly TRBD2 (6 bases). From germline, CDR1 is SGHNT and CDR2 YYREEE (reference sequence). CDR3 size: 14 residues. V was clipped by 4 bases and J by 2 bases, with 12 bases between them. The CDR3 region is CASSPGTSQETQYF. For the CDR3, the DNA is TGTGCCAGCAGCCCCGGGACTTCGCAAGAGACCCAGTACTTC.

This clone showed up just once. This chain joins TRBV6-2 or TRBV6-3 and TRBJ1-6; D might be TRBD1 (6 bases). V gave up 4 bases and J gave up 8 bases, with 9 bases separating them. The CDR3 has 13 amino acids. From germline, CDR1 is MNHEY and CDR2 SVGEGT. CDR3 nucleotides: TGTGCCAGCAGTTGGACAGAGTATTCACCCCTCCACTTT. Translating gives CASSWTEYSPLHF.

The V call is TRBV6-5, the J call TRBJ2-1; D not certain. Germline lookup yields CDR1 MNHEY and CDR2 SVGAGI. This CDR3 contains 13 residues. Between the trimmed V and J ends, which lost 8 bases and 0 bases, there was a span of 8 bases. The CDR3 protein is CASGPSSYNEQFF. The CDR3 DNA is TGTGCCAGCGGGCCATCCTCCTACAATGAGCAGTTCTTC.

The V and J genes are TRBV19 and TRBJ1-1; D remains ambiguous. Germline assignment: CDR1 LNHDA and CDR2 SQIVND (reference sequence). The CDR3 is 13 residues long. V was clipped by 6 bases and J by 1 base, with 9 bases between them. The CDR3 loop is CASREARNTEAFF. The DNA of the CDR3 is TGTGCCAGTAGAGAAGCGCGGAACACTGAAGCTTTCTTT. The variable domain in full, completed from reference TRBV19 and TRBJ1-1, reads DGGITQSPKYLFRKEGQNVTLSCEQNLNHDAMYWYRQDPGQGLRLIYYSQIVNDFQKGDIAEGYSVSREKKESFPLTVTSAQKNPTAFYLCASREARNTEAFFGQGTRLTVV.

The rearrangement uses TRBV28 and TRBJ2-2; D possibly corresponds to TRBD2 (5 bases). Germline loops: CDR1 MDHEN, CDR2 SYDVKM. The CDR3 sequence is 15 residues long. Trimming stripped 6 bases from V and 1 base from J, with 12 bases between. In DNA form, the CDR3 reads TGTGCCAGCAGACGGACTGCCCTGAACACCGGGGAGCTGTTTTTT. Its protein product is CASRRTALNTGELFF.

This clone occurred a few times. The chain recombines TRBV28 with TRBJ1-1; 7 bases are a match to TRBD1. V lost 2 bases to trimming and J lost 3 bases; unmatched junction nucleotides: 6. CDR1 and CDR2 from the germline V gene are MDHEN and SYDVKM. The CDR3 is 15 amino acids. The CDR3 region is CASSLMGQMDTEAFF. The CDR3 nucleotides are TGTGCCAGCAGTTTAATGGGACAGATGGACACTGAAGCTTTCTTT.

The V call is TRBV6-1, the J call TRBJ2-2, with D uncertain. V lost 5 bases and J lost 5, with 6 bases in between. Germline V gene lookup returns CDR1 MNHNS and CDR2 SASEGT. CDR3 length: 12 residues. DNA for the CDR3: TGTGCCAGCAGTAGAGGAACCGGGGAGCTGTTTTTT. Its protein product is CASSRGTGELFF.

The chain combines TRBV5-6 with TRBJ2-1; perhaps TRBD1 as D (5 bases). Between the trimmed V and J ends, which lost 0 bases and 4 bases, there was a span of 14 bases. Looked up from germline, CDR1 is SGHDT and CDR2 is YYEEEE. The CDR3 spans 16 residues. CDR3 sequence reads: CASSLAARAPYNEQFF. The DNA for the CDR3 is TGTGCCAGCAGCTTGGCCGCCAGGGCCCCATACAATGAGCAGTTCTTC.

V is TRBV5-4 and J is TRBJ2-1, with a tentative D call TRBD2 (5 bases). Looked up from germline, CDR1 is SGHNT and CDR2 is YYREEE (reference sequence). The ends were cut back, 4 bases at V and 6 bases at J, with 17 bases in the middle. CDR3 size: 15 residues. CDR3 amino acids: CASSPQRTLVNEQFF. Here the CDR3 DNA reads TGTGCCAGCAGCCCCCAAAGGACTTTGGTCAATGAGCAGTTCTTC.

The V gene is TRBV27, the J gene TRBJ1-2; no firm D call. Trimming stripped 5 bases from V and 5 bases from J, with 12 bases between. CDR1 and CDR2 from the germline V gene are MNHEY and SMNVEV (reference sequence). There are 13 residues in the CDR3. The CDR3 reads CASSARRGYGYTF. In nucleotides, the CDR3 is TGTGCCAGCAGTGCCAGACGAGGGTATGGCTACACCTTC.

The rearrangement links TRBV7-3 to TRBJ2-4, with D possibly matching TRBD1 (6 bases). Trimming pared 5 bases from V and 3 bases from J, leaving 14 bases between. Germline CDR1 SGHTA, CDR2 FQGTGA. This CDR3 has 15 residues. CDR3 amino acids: CASSPGGAYKNIQYF. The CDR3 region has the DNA TGTGCCAGCAGCCCTGGGGGCGCGTACAAAAACATTCAGTACTTC.

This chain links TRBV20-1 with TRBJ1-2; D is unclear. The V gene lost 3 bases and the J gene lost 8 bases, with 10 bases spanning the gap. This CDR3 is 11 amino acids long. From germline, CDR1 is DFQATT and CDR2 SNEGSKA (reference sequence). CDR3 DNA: TGCAGTGCTAGCGCTCGGGGAGGCTACACCTTC. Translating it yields CSASARGGYTF.

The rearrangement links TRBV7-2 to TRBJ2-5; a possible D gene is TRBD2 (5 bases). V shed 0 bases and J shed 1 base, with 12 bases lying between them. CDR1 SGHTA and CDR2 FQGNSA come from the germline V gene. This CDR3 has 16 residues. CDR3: CASSLAMGDGQETQYF. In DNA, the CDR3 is TGTGCCAGCAGCTTAGCTATGGGAGATGGCCAAGAGACCCAGTACTTC. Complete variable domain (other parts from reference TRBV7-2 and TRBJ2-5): GAGVSQSPSNKVTEKGKDVELRCDPISGHTALYWYRQSLGQGLEFLIYFQGNSAPDKSGLPSDRFSAERTGGSVSTLTIQRTQQEDSAVYLCASSLAMGDGQETQYFGPGTRLLVL.

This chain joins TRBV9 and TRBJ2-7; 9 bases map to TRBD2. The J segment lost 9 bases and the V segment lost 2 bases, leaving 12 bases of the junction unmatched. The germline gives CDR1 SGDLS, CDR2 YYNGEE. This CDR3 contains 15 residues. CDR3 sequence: CASSVSLAGTSGQYF. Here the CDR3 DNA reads TGTGCCAGCAGCGTTAGCCTAGCGGGAACTTCAGGGCAGTACTTC.

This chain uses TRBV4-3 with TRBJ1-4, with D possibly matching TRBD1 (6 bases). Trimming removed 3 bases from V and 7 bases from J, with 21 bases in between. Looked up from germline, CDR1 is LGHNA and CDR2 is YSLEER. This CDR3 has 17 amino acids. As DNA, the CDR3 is TGCGCCAGCAGCCATTTAATAGGGGGTAGTAGTAGTGAAAAACTGTTTTTT. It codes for CASSHLIGGSSSEKLFF.

CDR3 DNA sequence: TGTGCCAGCAGTTCTGGCCGAGGAGATACGCAGTATTTT. Its protein is CASSSGRGDTQYF. V gene TRBV11-2 combines with J gene TRBJ2-3; D call uncertain. V was clipped by 6 bases and J by 5 bases, with 12 bases between them. Germline CDR1 and CDR2: SGHAT and FQNNGV. This CDR3 comprises 13 residues.

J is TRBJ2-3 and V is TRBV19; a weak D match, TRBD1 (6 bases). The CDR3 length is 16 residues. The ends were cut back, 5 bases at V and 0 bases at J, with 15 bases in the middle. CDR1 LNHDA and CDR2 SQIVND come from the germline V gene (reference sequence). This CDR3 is CASSPQTGYSTDTQYF. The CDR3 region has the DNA TGTGCCAGTAGTCCCCAGACAGGATACAGCACAGATACGCAGTATTTT.

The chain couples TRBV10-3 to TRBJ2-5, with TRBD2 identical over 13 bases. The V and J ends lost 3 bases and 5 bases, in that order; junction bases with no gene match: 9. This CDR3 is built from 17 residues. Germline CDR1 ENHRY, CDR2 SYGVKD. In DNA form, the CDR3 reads TGTGCCATCAGTGAAAGACTAGCGGGAGGATCGAGTGAGACCCAGTACTTC. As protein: CAISERLAGGSSETQYF.

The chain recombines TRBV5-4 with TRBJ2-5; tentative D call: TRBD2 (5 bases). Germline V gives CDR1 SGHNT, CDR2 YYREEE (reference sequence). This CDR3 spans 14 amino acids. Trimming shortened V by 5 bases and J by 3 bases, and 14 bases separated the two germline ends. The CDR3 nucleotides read TGTGCCAGCAGGACGGCGGGTACCAAAGAGACCCAGTACTTC. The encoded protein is CASRTAGTKETQYF.